These T cell receptor beta chains were read from a single sample in a study of persistence of HIV-infected CD4 T cells. Their recognized antigens are unknown. Profiling relied on immunoSEQ multiplex PCR, and the TCRdb table lists in-frame clones only, not all of them. The table has 13,000 or so clones, under 70% seen once. The sequencing here drew on CD4+ T cells sorted from PBMCs after approximately 19-hour stimulation, taken from a patient who received antiretroviral therapy. Receptor source: an adult man with HIV who was CMV-seropositive. The CDR3 runs from the conserved cysteine through the conserved F or W. A D gene is named only where the DNA matches it firmly. Clone size is given for some rows only: seen once, a few or many times, or a class if the clone is expanded.

V,size,D,J,CDR3,DNA
TRBV28,.,TRBD1,TRBJ1-2,CASTGQGNYGYTF,TGTGCCAGCACAGGACAGGGGAACTATGGCTACACCTTC
TRBV24-1,once,.,TRBJ2-2,CATSDSGRQTGELFF,TGTGCCACCAGTGATTCGGGACGCCAAACCGGGGAGCTGTTTTTT
TRBV19,few,.,TRBJ1-5,CASSIYIQPQHF,TGTGCCAGTAGTATATACATTCAGCCCCAGCATTTT
TRBV5-1,.,.,TRBJ2-6,CASRTAPYNSGANVLTF,TGCGCCAGCAGGACAGCCCCCTACAACTCTGGGGCCAACGTCCTGACTTTC
TRBV7-2,.,.,TRBJ2-7,CASSSFDRGGVKGEQYF,TGTGCCAGCAGCTCCTTTGACAGGGGAGGGGTCAAAGGGGAGCAGTACTTC
TRBV6-6,.,TRBD1,TRBJ1-3,CASRGTGVNTIYF,TGTGCCAGCAGGGGGACAGGGGTAAACACCATATATTTT
TRBV6-4,.,TRBD2,TRBJ2-1,CASSDGLAAKQFF,TGTGCCAGCAGTGACGGGCTAGCGGCCAAGCAGTTCTTC
TRBV28,.,.,TRBJ1-4,CASRRGVSEKLFF,TGTGCCAGCAGACGGGGAGTAAGCGAAAAACTGTTTTTT
TRBV5-4,few,.,TRBJ2-2,CASSRGITNTGELFF,TGTGCCAGCAGCCGAGGGATAACGAACACCGGGGAGCTGTTTTTT
TRBV7-2,.,.,TRBJ1-1,CASSLAGGRMSGDTEAFF,TGTGCCAGCAGCTTAGCGGGGGGGCGCATGTCAGGTGACACTGAAGCTTTCTTT
TRBV7-2,once,.,TRBJ1-2,CASSSDSANYGHTF,TGTGCCAGCAGCTCAGACTCCGCCAACTATGGCCACACCTTC
TRBV4-1,.,TRBD2,TRBJ2-3,CASSQGLAGDTQYF,TGCGCCAGCAGCCAAGGACTAGCGGGGGATACGCAGTATTTT
TRBV19,.,TRBD1,TRBJ1-3,CASSLGQVSSGNTIYF,TGTGCCAGTAGTCTAGGACAGGTAAGCTCTGGAAACACCATATATTTT
TRBV5-6,few,TRBD1,TRBJ2-7,CASSLRAGGYSYEQYF,TGTGCCAGCAGCTTGAGAGCAGGGGGTTACTCCTACGAGCAGTACTTC
TRBV5-8,.,.,TRBJ1-4,CASSLQGGTNEKLFF,TGTGCCAGCAGCCTGCAGGGAGGCACTAATGAAAAACTGTTTTTT
TRBV3-1/TRBV3-2,.,.,TRBJ2-5,CASSQDQPGQRETQYF,TGTGCCAGCAGCCAAGATCAACCCGGACAGAGAGAGACCCAGTACTTC
TRBV25-1,.,.,TRBJ2-2,CASSERVSYTGELFF,TGTGCCAGCAGTGAGAGGGTCAGCTACACCGGGGAGCTGTTTTTT
TRBV2,.,TRBD1,TRBJ1-1,CASSQRDRGNTEAFF,TGTGCCAGCAGCCAACGGGACAGGGGGAACACTGAAGCTTTCTTT
TRBV2,.,.,TRBJ1-4,CASTGTAGLGEKLFF,TGTGCCAGCACCGGGACGGCCGGCCTAGGTGAAAAACTGTTTTTT
TRBV18,.,.,TRBJ1-3,CASSPSGSGNTIYF,TGTGCCAGCTCACCATCAGGGTCTGGAAACACCATATATTTT
TRBV30,.,.,TRBJ1-2,CAWSVGRAGGYTF,TGTGCCTGGAGTGTAGGCAGGGCGGGGGGCTACACCTTC
TRBV4-3,.,.,TRBJ1-2,CASSQEGIHSNYGYTF,TGCGCCAGCAGCCAAGAGGGCATCCATTCCAACTATGGCTACACCTTC
TRBV10-3,.,.,TRBJ2-3,CASSSGVGTDTQYF,TGTGCCAGTTCCTCCGGGGTCGGCACAGATACGCAGTATTTT
TRBV6-4,once,.,TRBJ2-1,CASTPYNEQFF,TGTGCCAGCACGCCTTACAATGAGCAGTTCTTC
TRBV29-1,few,.,TRBJ2-3,CSVTGTPSTDTQYF,TGCAGCGTTACCGGGACTCCGAGCACAGATACGCAGTATTTT
TRBV28,.,.,TRBJ2-7,CASSTPGIRGEQYF,TGTGCCAGCAGTACTCCAGGGATCCGGGGCGAGCAGTACTTC
TRBV29-1,.,.,TRBJ2-2,CSGGAGPNTGELFF,TGCAGCGGTGGCGCGGGCCCGAATACCGGGGAGCTGTTTTTT
TRBV6-5,.,.,TRBJ1-6,CASRNTGRNNSPLHF,TGTGCCAGCAGAAATACGGGACGGAATAATTCACCCCTCCACTTT
TRBV5-4,.,TRBD1,TRBJ1-6,CASRAGQDFSPLHF,TGTGCCAGCAGGGCGGGACAGGATTTTTCACCCCTCCACTTT
TRBV24-1,once,TRBD1,TRBJ1-2,CATSDSRGPMRYTF,TGTGCCACCAGTGATTCAAGGGGGCCTATGCGCTACACCTTC
TRBV29-1,.,.,TRBJ2-5,CSVEPSWEETQYF,TGCAGCGTTGAACCTTCGTGGGAGGAGACCCAGTACTTC
TRBV5-1,once,.,TRBJ2-7,CASSSAGGPRGEQYF,TGCGCCAGCAGCTCCGCCGGGGGACCCAGGGGCGAGCAGTACTTC
TRBV3-1/TRBV3-2,few,.,TRBJ1-4,CASSPDGLNEKLFF,TGTGCCAGCAGCCCCGACGGCCTTAATGAAAAACTGTTTTTT
TRBV10-1,.,.,TRBJ2-7,CASSTQVGYEQYF,TGCGCCAGCAGCACCCAAGTTGGCTACGAGCAGTACTTC
TRBV6-5,.,.,TRBJ1-1,CASSGGAGYTEAFF,TGTGCCAGCAGCGGAGGGGCCGGGTACACTGAAGCTTTCTTT
TRBV19,.,TRBD1,TRBJ1-1,CASSFSPSTRGAEAFF,TGTGCCAGTAGTTTCAGCCCTTCGACCAGGGGGGCTGAAGCTTTCTTT
TRBV6-1,once,.,TRBJ2-2,CASSEQSNLNTGELFF,TGTGCCAGCAGTGAGCAATCGAATCTGAACACCGGGGAGCTGTTTTTT
TRBV18,few,.,TRBJ2-6,CASSRESGANVLTF,TGTGCCAGCTCACGGGAGTCTGGGGCCAACGTCCTGACTTTC
TRBV12-3/TRBV12-4,.,.,TRBJ2-7,CASSGRGYEQYF,TGTGCCAGCAGTGGCCGTGGCTACGAGCAGTACTTC
TRBV19,.,TRBD1,TRBJ1-1,CASSFRDRGTEAFF,TGTGCCAGTAGCTTCCGGGACAGGGGCACTGAAGCTTTCTTT
TRBV13,.,TRBD2,TRBJ2-7,CASSRGGTHEQYF,TGTGCCAGCAGCCGGGGGGGTACCCACGAGCAGTACTTC
TRBV15,.,.,TRBJ1-3,CATSRYRRGQHSGNTIYF,TGTGCCACCAGCAGATACCGGCGGGGGCAGCACTCTGGAAACACCATATATTTT
TRBV29-1,.,.,TRBJ2-1,CSVEEQRGRIHRGNEQFF,TGCAGCGTTGAAGAGCAAAGGGGACGTATCCACCGGGGCAATGAGCAGTTCTTC
TRBV6-5,.,.,TRBJ1-2,CASSPGTAEGYGYTF,TGTGCCAGCAGTCCCGGGACGGCGGAGGGCTATGGCTACACCTTC
TRBV28,few,TRBD1,TRBJ1-1,CASSLRDRGTEAFF,TGTGCCAGCAGTTTAAGGGACAGGGGTACTGAAGCTTTCTTT
TRBV7-9,.,.,TRBJ2-7,CASRAGKDYEQYF,TGTGCCAGCAGGGCAGGGAAGGACTACGAGCAGTACTTC
TRBV9,.,.,TRBJ1-6,CASSLGVSNSPLHF,TGTGCCAGCAGTCTCGGGGTTTCTAATTCACCCCTCCACTTT
TRBV7-3,large,.,TRBJ1-6,CASSLAASSSPLHF,TGTGCCAGCAGCTTAGCCGCCAGCAGTTCGCCCCTCCACTTT